This TCR beta chain was retrieved from a study of glioma-infiltrating T cells. Whole-study context: Presurgical dexamethasone in glioma patients lasted six or fewer days.

Per germline, CDR1 DFQATT and CDR2 SNEGSKA (reference sequence). The ends lost 0 bases at V and 3 bases at J; junction bases unmatched: 1. The CDR3 spans 13 residues. This clonotype was counted at least ten times. The antigen is undetermined. The iRepertoire nested amplicon-rescue multiplex PCR amplified TCR alpha and beta CDR3s from RNA. MiXCR, applied by TCRdb to the multiplex PCR reads, yields one record per CDR3 protein. The sample has around 350,000 distinct CDR3 sequences; about 40% are singletons. Overall study results and limits: Above-expected tissue-blood divergence occurred in all gliomas, most in low-grade ones.

This sequence originates from a human donor with low-grade glioma or glioblastoma, undergoing nonglioma brain surgery, or in good health (not recorded which). Source material: glioma tissue, nonneoplastic brain tissue, or PBMCs (not recorded which). The chain joins TRBV20-1 to TRBJ1-1; 7 nucleotides align to TRBD1. For the CDR3, the DNA is TGCAGTGCTAGAGATACAGGGGACACTGAAGCTTTCTTT. Protein sequence: CSARDTGDTEAFF.